This is a list of T cell receptor beta chains from one sample in a study of Ad26.COV2.S vaccination and SARS-CoV-2 variants. This table comes from immunoSEQ multiplex PCR, and its TCRdb copy is limited to in-frame clones, with some not included. The table shows some 340,000 clones, with around four fifths occurring only once. The material sequenced was peripheral blood, taken in a trial of Ad26.COV2.S vaccine versus placebo. The receptors originated from a person between 18 and 60 years old who received the Ad26.COV2.S COVID-19 vaccine or a placebo. The CDR3 runs from the conserved cysteine through the conserved F or W. Fields, in order: V gene, clone size, J gene, CDR3 length, D gene, CDR3 protein, CDR3 DNA. D genes are given only for firm matches. Clone sizes are given selectively: once, few, many, or a class where the clone is expanded.

TRBV7-9	-	TRBJ2-1	16	TRBD2	CASSFSSGGAHNEQFF	TGTGCCAGCAGCTTTTCTAGCGGGGGCGCCCACAATGAGCAGTTCTTC
TRBV9	-	TRBJ2-1	14	-	CASSTSQLSNEQFF	TGTGCCAGCAGCACGTCACAACTAAGCAATGAGCAGTTCTTC
TRBV19	-	TRBJ2-5	15	-	CASSIGGALKETQYF	TGTGCCAGTAGTATAGGCGGGGCTCTTAAAGAGACCCAGTACTTC
TRBV29-1	-	TRBJ1-4	12	-	CSTKGANEKLFF	TGCAGCACCAAGGGGGCTAATGAAAAACTGTTTTTT
TRBV5-1	few	TRBJ2-7	13	-	CASSLETAYEQYF	TGCGCCAGCAGCTTGGAGACAGCCTACGAGCAGTACTTC
TRBV27	few	TRBJ1-6	14	-	CASSFLLGSSPLHF	TGTGCCAGCAGTTTCCTGTTAGGATCCTCACCCCTCCACTTT
TRBV27	-	TRBJ1-6	17	TRBD1	CASSSPSRDSYNSPLHF	TGTGCCAGCAGTTCACCAAGCCGGGACAGCTATAATTCACCCCTCCACTTT
TRBV9	-	TRBJ1-6	17	-	CASSVAGSSSYNSPLHF	TGTGCCAGCAGCGTAGCCGGCAGCAGCTCCTATAATTCACCCCTCCACTTT
TRBV5-5	-	TRBJ1-5	17	-	CASSKDYIGVSNQPQHF	TGTGCCAGCAGCAAAGATTACATAGGGGTTTCCAATCAGCCCCAGCATTTT
TRBV11-2	-	TRBJ2-3	17	TRBD2	CASSSQVGLAGGDTQYF	TGTGCCAGCAGCTCCCAGGTGGGACTAGCGGGGGGAGATACGCAGTATTTT
TRBV6-5	once	TRBJ2-1	12	-	CASSPGNNEQFF	TGTGCCAGCAGTCCGGGAAACAATGAGCAGTTCTTC
TRBV4-1	-	TRBJ1-2	15	TRBD1	CASSQLTGAFSSYTF	TGCGCCAGCAGCCAACTAACAGGGGCCTTTTCGAGCTACACCTTC
TRBV5-1	-	TRBJ2-5	15	TRBD2	CASSLLAGPSETQYF	TGCGCCAGCAGCCTGCTAGCGGGTCCCTCTGAGACCCAGTACTTC
TRBV18	-	TRBJ1-4	14	-	CASSPTHGDEKLFF	TGTGCCAGCTCACCTACCCACGGGGATGAAAAACTGTTTTTT
TRBV7-3	-	TRBJ2-1	15	-	CASSLIGTDYNEQFF	TGTGCCAGCAGCTTAATCGGAACAGACTACAATGAGCAGTTCTTC
TRBV28	-	TRBJ2-5	15	TRBD1	CASRGRQGAGETQYF	TGTGCCAGCAGAGGGCGACAGGGGGCAGGGGAGACCCAGTACTTC
TRBV7-6	-	TRBJ1-2	15	TRBD1	CASSHRLGGHYGYTF	TGTGCCAGCAGCCACCGCTTAGGGGGCCACTATGGCTACACCTTC
TRBV19	-	TRBJ2-1	17	TRBD2	CASSSLAGGPVENEQFF	TGTGCCAGTAGTAGCCTAGCGGGGGGCCCCGTGGAGAATGAGCAGTTCTTC
TRBV25-1	-	TRBJ1-4	15	TRBD1	CASSGRTGRNEKLFF	TGTGCCAGCAGTGGAAGGACAGGGAGGAATGAAAAACTGTTTTTT
TRBV2	-	TRBJ1-2	13	TRBD1	CAGAGQANYGYTF	TGTGCCGGGGCAGGACAGGCTAACTATGGCTACACCTTC
TRBV29-1	-	TRBJ2-2	13	TRBD1	CSVGTGNTGELFF	TGCAGCGTAGGGACAGGTAACACCGGGGAGCTGTTTTTT
TRBV29-1	-	TRBJ2-5	14	-	CSVTPAGAQETQYF	TGCAGCGTGACTCCTGCGGGGGCACAAGAGACCCAGTACTTC
TRBV4-1	-	TRBJ2-2	15	TRBD1	CASSQDRGSTGELFF	TGCGCCAGCAGCCAAGACAGGGGGAGCACCGGGGAGCTGTTTTTT
TRBV9	-	TRBJ2-1	15	-	CASSVRDSRYNEQFF	TGTGCCAGCAGCGTCCGGGACTCCCGCTACAATGAGCAGTTCTTC
TRBV2	-	TRBJ1-6	13	-	CATGKTWDSPLHF	TGTGCCACGGGGAAGACGTGGGATTCACCCCTCCACTTT
TRBV4-2	-	TRBJ1-4	19	TRBD1	CASSRQLGQGKYRDEKLFF	TGTGCCAGCAGCCGTCAACTGGGACAGGGGAAATATCGGGATGAAAAACTGTTTTTT
TRBV5-1	-	TRBJ1-1	14	-	CASSMVGEGTEAFF	TGCGCCAGCAGCATGGTCGGGGAGGGAACTGAAGCTTTCTTT
TRBV29-1	few	TRBJ1-2	14	TRBD1	CSVEEDRGYYGYTF	TGCAGCGTTGAAGAGGACAGGGGGTACTATGGCTACACCTTC
TRBV29-1	-	TRBJ2-7	14	TRBD1	CSGMGQGGNYEQYF	TGCAGCGGGATGGGACAGGGGGGGAACTACGAGCAGTACTTC
TRBV5-1	-	TRBJ2-7	12	-	CASSPNSYEQYF	TGCGCCAGCAGTCCAAACAGCTACGAGCAGTACTTC
TRBV11-2	-	TRBJ2-7	13	-	CASSLRRAHEQYF	TGTGCCAGCAGCTTACGCAGGGCCCACGAGCAGTACTTC
TRBV9	-	TRBJ2-3	18	TRBD2	CASSHGDQSGGLADTQYF	TGTGCCAGCAGCCACGGCGACCAAAGCGGGGGGTTGGCAGATACGCAGTATTTT
TRBV21-1	-	TRBJ2-3	21	-	CASSKGGPSRGRGPSTDTQYF	TGTGCCAGCAGCAAGGGAGGGCCTTCTCGGGGTCGCGGTCCTAGCACAGATACGCAGTATTTT
TRBV4-1	-	TRBJ2-1	15	TRBD2	CASSQGRGSGNEQFF	TGCGCCAGCAGCCAAGGGCGGGGGTCTGGCAATGAGCAGTTCTTC
TRBV7-9	-	TRBJ2-1	13	-	CASSLARENEQFF	TGTGCCAGCAGCTTAGCGCGAGAGAATGAGCAGTTCTTC
TRBV2	few	TRBJ1-2	14	-	CASSTNQVDYGYTF	TGTGCCAGCAGTACTAATCAAGTGGACTATGGCTACACCTTC
TRBV28	-	TRBJ2-2	14	TRBD1	CASRWDRNTGELFF	TGTGCCAGCAGGTGGGACAGGAACACCGGGGAGCTGTTTTTT
TRBV27	few	TRBJ2-2	15	TRBD1	CASSLGDSLTGELFF	TGTGCCAGCAGTTTAGGGGACAGCTTAACCGGGGAGCTGTTTTTT
TRBV9	-	TRBJ2-1	17	-	CASSLLSGGTLGNEQFF	TGTGCCAGCAGCCTCCTTTCGGGGGGCACCCTGGGGAATGAGCAGTTCTTC
TRBV7-3	few	TRBJ2-1	16	-	CASSLGGRAGNNEQFF	TGTGCCAGCAGCTTAGGGGGCAGGGCCGGCAACAATGAGCAGTTCTTC
TRBV7-9	-	TRBJ1-3	16	TRBD1	CASSVGQGSSGNTIYF	TGTGCCAGCAGCGTCGGACAGGGGAGCTCTGGAAACACCATATATTTT
TRBV7-3	-	TRBJ2-2	17	TRBD1	CASSPNRDRGRTGELFF	TGTGCCAGCAGCCCCAACCGGGACAGGGGTCGCACCGGGGAGCTGTTTTTT
TRBV28	-	TRBJ2-3	15	TRBD2	CASMGTSGGPDTQYF	TGTGCCAGCATGGGGACTAGCGGGGGTCCAGATACGCAGTATTTT
TRBV5-4	-	TRBJ2-2	14	-	CASSVDVNTGELFF	TGTGCCAGCAGCGTTGACGTGAACACCGGGGAGCTGTTTTTT
TRBV11-2	-	TRBJ1-4	14	TRBD1	CASSMGQGDEKLFF	TGTGCCAGCAGCATGGGACAGGGAGATGAAAAACTGTTTTTT
TRBV11-1	-	TRBJ2-1	12	-	CASSLVGYEQFF	TGTGCCAGCAGCTTAGTAGGGTATGAGCAGTTCTTC
TRBV6-1	-	TRBJ1-5	18	TRBD1	CASSADRALLKSNQPQHF	TGTGCCAGCAGTGCGGACAGGGCCCTTTTGAAAAGCAATCAGCCCCAGCATTTT
TRBV7-9	-	TRBJ2-7	14	-	CASSLAGRTYEQYF	TGTGCCAGCAGCTTAGCTGGCCGCACCTACGAGCAGTACTTC
TRBV11-2	-	TRBJ2-2	18	TRBD1	CASSKRGQGVSNTGELFF	TGTGCCAGCAGCAAGAGGGGACAGGGGGTTTCGAACACCGGGGAGCTGTTTTTT